The 10 T cell receptor beta chains reported below all come from one sample, sequenced in a study of shared clonotypes between healthy human individuals. Sequenced by immunoSEQ multiplex PCR; TCRdb stores in-frame clones only, minus some. The data show about 600,000 clones, about 97% seen once. Sequences were obtained from naive CD4+ T cells sorted from blood. The subset denotes: CD45RA+ positively selected. The receptors derive from a woman aged 30 to 39 in good health.

The chain joins TRBV7-3 to TRBJ2-2, with 8 nucleotides matching TRBD1. This CDR3 comprises 16 residues. CDR1 is SGHTA, CDR2 FQGTGA, per germline. Germline trimming cut 4 bases from V and 1 base from J; bases unmatched to any gene: 5. CDR3 residues: CASSYQTGVNTGELFF. The CDR3 bases are TGTGCCAGCAGCTACCAGACAGGGGTGAACACCGGGGAGCTGTTTTTT.

This chain joins TRBV5-1 and TRBJ1-2; no firm D call. This CDR3 has 13 residues. The germline V gene has CDR1 SGHRS and CDR2 YFSETQ. Trimming removed 4 bases at V and 0 bases at J, with 7 bases between. CDR3 in amino acids: CASSTPANYGYTF. The CDR3 nucleotides are TGCGCCAGCAGCACCCCGGCTAACTATGGCTACACCTTC.

The chain uses TRBV7-9 and TRBJ2-1; TRBD1 is a possible D gene (6 bases). Germline lookup yields CDR1 SEHNR and CDR2 FQNEAQ (reference sequence). The ends were cut back, 4 bases at V and 10 bases at J, with 14 bases in the middle. The CDR3 sequence is 13 residues long. CDR3 sequence reads: CASSSLWGREQFF. CDR3 bases: TGTGCCAGCAGCTCCCTCTGGGGGCGCGAGCAGTTCTTC.

The chain links TRBV28 to TRBJ1-4; D remains unclear. The V gene lost 5 bases and the J gene lost 0 bases, with 13 bases spanning the gap. CDR3 length equals 16 residues. Per germline, CDR1 MDHEN and CDR2 SYDVKM. Here the CDR3 reads CASSPSWGTTNEKLFF. The CDR3 DNA follows: TGTGCCAGCAGTCCTTCCTGGGGAACAACTAATGAAAAACTGTTTTTT. The entire variable domain, with the rest obtained from reference TRBV28 and TRBJ1-4, is as follows: DVKVTQSSRYLVKRTGEKVFLECVQDMDHENMFWYRQDPGLGLRLIYFSYDVKMKEKGDIPEGYSVSREKKERFSLILESASTNQTSMYLCASSPSWGTTNEKLFFGSGTQLSVL.

This chain links TRBV2 with TRBJ2-1; D gene uncertain. The CDR3 covers 13 residues. Germline lookup yields CDR1 SNHLY and CDR2 FYNNEI. The V and J ends lost 7 bases and 6 bases respectively, with 13 bases between them. The CDR3 loop reads CASTEGNLNEQFF. In DNA form, the CDR3 reads TGTGCCAGCACCGAAGGGAACCTCAATGAGCAGTTCTTC.

The genes are TRBV6-5 and TRBJ2-7; 11 positions agree with TRBD2. The CDR3 loop spans 15 amino acids. Germline CDR1 reads MNHEY; CDR2 reads SVGAGI. With 6 bases clipped from V and 0 bases from J, the junction kept 4 bases outside the gene matches. The CDR3: CASRIGTSGSYEQYF. CDR3 bases: TGTGCCAGCAGGATTGGGACTAGCGGCTCCTACGAGCAGTACTTC.

To note about this clone: The same CDR3 also results from other DNA sequences found in this sample. J is TRBJ1-1 and V is TRBV18; D not resolved. This CDR3 is built from 13 residues. V lost 0 bases and J 0 bases, leaving 2 bases between the germline ends. Germline V gene lookup returns CDR1 KGHSH and CDR2 LQKENI. The CDR3 sequence: CASSPPVNTEAFF. DNA of the CDR3: TGTGCCAGCTCACCACCGGTGAACACTGAAGCTTTCTTT.

The chain employs TRBV27 and TRBJ2-7; no definite D call. CDR1 and CDR2 (germline): MNHEY, SMNVEV (reference sequence). The ends were cut back, 6 bases at V and 4 bases at J, with 19 bases in the middle. This CDR3 spans 15 amino acids. This CDR3 is CASSLRSALGYEQYF. The CDR3 DNA follows: TGTGCCAGCAGCTTGAGGAGCGCCCTGGGGTACGAGCAGTACTTC.

The genes are TRBV5-8 and TRBJ2-1; 9 nucleotides align to TRBD2. The junction had 14 bases not matched to a gene; V was cut back by 3 bases and J by 7 bases. The CDR3 has 17 amino acids. Germline-derived CDR1 and CDR2 are SGHTS and YDEGEE. The DNA for the CDR3 is TGTGCCAGCAGCTGGGGTGCGGGAGGGCCGGTTTCGAATGAGCAGTTCTTC. Residues: CASSWGAGGPVSNEQFF.

The chain combines TRBV28 with TRBJ1-2, with 7 bases that match TRBD1. The CDR3 loop spans 16 amino acids. J lost 1 base, V lost 6 bases, and 11 bases had no gene match. Germline CDR1 reads MDHEN; CDR2 reads SYDVKM. CDR3 sequence reads: CASRMTDRRVNYGYTF. CDR3 sequence (DNA): TGTGCCAGCAGGATGACGGACAGGAGGGTTAACTATGGCTACACCTTC.